Listed below are T cell receptor beta chains from one sample, sequenced in a study of blood T cell repertoires in COVID-19. Repertoires were generated with immunoSEQ multiplex PCR, while TCRdb's copy carries only in-frame clones and drops some. This sample yields more than 250,000 clones, of which approximately 86% are seen a single time; more than 0.55% belongs to the top ten. Sequencing was done on a sample of peripheral blood. These receptors were collected from a human donor in a cohort sampled during active COVID-19. CDR3s include the opening cysteine and the closing phenylalanine or tryptophan. The D gene is left open where the match is weak. Size tells how often a clone was seen (once, few, many) or the class of an expanded clone, and some rows leave it out.

clone size	V gene	J gene	D gene	CDR3 protein	CDR3 DNA
NA	TRBV12-3/TRBV12-4	TRBJ1-1	NA	CASTFAPGTEAFF	TGTGCCAGCACCTTTGCACCGGGGACTGAAGCTTTCTTT
NA	TRBV4-3	TRBJ1-4	NA	CASSQLSRQTNEKLFF	TGCGCCAGCAGCCAACTATCACGACAGACTAATGAAAAACTGTTTTTT
NA	TRBV19	TRBJ1-1	NA	CASSMRTENTEAFF	TGTGCCAGTAGTATGAGGACAGAGAACACTGAAGCTTTCTTT
NA	TRBV10-3	TRBJ1-1	NA	CAISESSLTEEAEAFF	TGTGCCATCAGTGAGTCGAGTCTTACAGAGGAGGCTGAAGCTTTCTTT
NA	TRBV4-3	TRBJ1-6	NA	CASSQTVRDSPLHF	TGCGCCAGCAGCCAGACGGTCCGGGATTCACCCCTCCACTTT
NA	TRBV18	TRBJ1-6	TRBD1	CASSRVGLQGTHSPLHF	TGTGCCAGCTCCCGGGTGGGATTACAGGGGACCCATTCACCCCTCCACTTT
once	TRBV4-3	TRBJ1-1	NA	CASSQDRRAFF	TGCGCCAGCAGCCAAGATCGGCGGGCTTTCTTT
NA	TRBV18	TRBJ2-7	TRBD1	CASSPQGAGYEQYF	TGTGCCAGCTCACCTCAGGGGGCAGGCTACGAGCAGTACTTC
once	TRBV30	TRBJ2-7	NA	CAWSVGGEQYF	TGTGCCTGGAGCGTAGGCGGCGAGCAGTACTTC
NA	TRBV5-6	TRBJ2-7	TRBD2	CASSSVTSGSYEQYF	TGTGCCAGCAGCTCAGTGACTAGCGGCTCCTACGAGCAGTACTTC
NA	TRBV27	TRBJ2-7	TRBD1	CASRQTPDRVREQYF	TGTGCCAGCAGACAAACCCCAGACAGGGTCCGAGAGCAGTACTTC
NA	TRBV15	TRBJ1-2	TRBD1	CATGTVKGGLYGYTF	TGTGCCACCGGGACAGTGAAAGGGGGGCTCTATGGCTACACCTTC
NA	TRBV6-1	TRBJ2-1	TRBD1	CASSDRQGLNNEQFF	TGTGCCAGCAGTGACCGACAGGGGCTAAACAATGAGCAGTTCTTC
once	TRBV28	TRBJ1-3	NA	CASSPPPGYEGPSGNTIYF	TGTGCCAGCAGTCCCCCCCCGGGATATGAAGGGCCCTCTGGAAACACCATATATTTT
NA	TRBV9	TRBJ1-4	TRBD1	CASSPDRGNEKLFF	TGTGCCAGCAGCCCGGACAGGGGTAATGAAAAACTGTTTTTT
NA	TRBV19	TRBJ2-7	TRBD2	CASSIGWASGSYEQYF	TGTGCCAGTAGTATAGGGTGGGCTAGCGGGAGTTACGAGCAGTACTTC